Here is one T cell receptor (beta chain) with its context. The germline gives CDR1 DFQATT, CDR2 SNEGSKA (reference sequence). Trimming cost V 3 bases and J 4 bases; bases outside gene matches: 4. CDR3 size: 14 residues. Authors' methods: Scientists estimated how many nucleated cells there were by amplifying reference gene primers. Some clones are missing from TCRdb's copy, which holds only in-frame ones; the method was immunoSEQ multiplex PCR. Clone size and V and J calls were adopted from that table, with D and trimming inferred from the DNA. The top ten clones hold 4.5% to 5% of a sample with some 78,000 clones, roughly 86% of them seen once. These data originate in a study of blood T cell repertoires in COVID-19. Study at large: Nucleic acid was either cDNA or gDNA, and it came from T cells, B-cell-depleted T cells, or PBMCs.

This clonotype was obtained from a man aged 50 to 60 with active or convalescent COVID-19. The sample consisted of peripheral blood. The rearrangement joins TRBV20-1 to TRBJ2-1; 9 bases fit TRBD2. CDR3 in DNA: TGCAGTGCTAGTGTCAGCGGGGGGTACAATGAGCAGTTCTTC. Its translation: CSASVSGGYNEQFF.